These T cell receptor beta chains were read from a single sample in a study of early T cells in non-severe SARS-CoV-2 infection. TCRdb recomputed calls from the 5' RACE reads with MiXCR, one row per CDR3 protein. The repertoire has tens of thousands of distinct CDR3 sequences, about 9.3% of them found once; the top ten carry 4.2%. Sequences were obtained from whole blood. All receptors derive from an adult who was a healthcare worker with PCR-confirmed SARS-CoV-2 infection or an uninfected control (not recorded which). CDR3s include the opening cysteine and the closing phenylalanine or tryptophan. The order of the fields is clone size, J gene, V gene, D gene, CDR3 protein, CDR3 DNA. A D gene is named only where the DNA matches it firmly. The size of a clone is reported for some rows only, either as once, few or many, or as a class for expanded clones.

many,TRBJ1-2,TRBV30,TRBD1,CAWIRDSSYGYTF,TGTGCCTGGATCCGGGACAGCTCCTATGGCTACACCTTC
many,TRBJ1-1,TRBV20-1,TRBD1,CSARKTFGQGTNTEAFF,TGCAGTGCTAGAAAAACTTTTGGACAGGGGACGAACACTGAAGCTTTCTTT
few,TRBJ1-1,TRBV20-1,-,CSARETVLGAFF,TGCAGTGCTAGAGAGACAGTGCTGGGAGCTTTCTTT
-,TRBJ2-4,TRBV20-1,TRBD2,CSAPGTSGSDIQYF,TGCAGTGCCCCCGGGACTAGCGGGTCAGACATTCAGTACTTC
few,TRBJ2-1,TRBV7-9,-,CASSEPYNEQFF,TGTGCCAGCAGCGAGCCGTACAATGAGCAGTTCTTC
many,TRBJ1-2,TRBV27,-,CASSPRANYGYTF,TGTGCCAGCAGTCCGAGAGCTAACTATGGCTACACCTTC
few,TRBJ1-5,TRBV19,-,CASTVRQGDQPQHF,TGTGCCAGTACCGTGCGGCAGGGCGATCAGCCCCAGCATTTT
few,TRBJ1-6,TRBV7-6,TRBD1,CASSSQGADSPLHF,TGTGCCAGCAGCTCACAGGGGGCGGATTCACCCCTCCACTTT
many,TRBJ1-6,TRBV2,TRBD1,CASSTEYGQGRSPLHF,TGTGCCAGCAGTACAGAATACGGACAGGGCCGTTCACCCCTCCACTTT
-,TRBJ2-7,TRBV27,-,CASSSSGGSEQYF,TGTGCCAGCAGTTCCTCCGGGGGCAGCGAGCAGTACTTC
-,TRBJ2-3,TRBV2,-,CASRTGGGTDTQYF,TGTGCCAGCAGAACAGGGGGGGGCACAGATACGCAGTATTTT
-,TRBJ2-5,TRBV19,-,CASSISTLQETQYF,TGTGCCAGTAGTATATCCACCCTCCAAGAGACCCAGTACTTC
-,TRBJ2-1,TRBV19,TRBD2,CASSRTSGMTQGFF,TGTGCCAGTAGTCGGACTAGCGGGATGACTCAGGGGTTCTTC
many,TRBJ2-2,TRBV20-1,TRBD2,CSARVAGDGTGELFF,TGCAGTGCGAGAGTAGCGGGCGATGGCACCGGGGAGCTGTTTTTT
many,TRBJ2-5,TRBV6-1,-,CASSEAPPGAQATQYF,TGTGCCAGCAGTGAAGCGCCCCCGGGAGCCCAAGCGACCCAGTACTTC
many,TRBJ2-1,TRBV18,TRBD2,CASSYGLAGLNEQFF,TGTGCCAGCTCATACGGACTAGCGGGGCTCAATGAGCAGTTCTTC
many,TRBJ2-7,TRBV10-3,TRBD1,CAIRGDRSSEQYF,TGTGCCATCAGGGGGGACAGATCCTCCGAGCAGTACTTC
many,TRBJ2-7,TRBV29-1,-,CSVVASTYEQYF,TGCAGCGTTGTTGCGTCGACCTACGAGCAGTACTTC
few,TRBJ2-7,TRBV29-1,-,CSVDRGDEQYF,TGCAGCGTTGACAGGGGGGACGAGCAGTACTTC
-,TRBJ1-1,TRBV12-3/TRBV12-4,TRBD1,CASSFGTGVEAFF,TGTGCCAGCAGTTTTGGGACAGGGGTAGAAGCTTTCTTT
few,TRBJ2-1,TRBV10-3,TRBD2,CAVRAGGSSEQFF,TGTGCCGTCCGGGCGGGGGGCTCCAGTGAGCAGTTCTTC
many,TRBJ2-2,TRBV14,TRBD2,CASSPRFSLSGSTGELFF,TGTGCCAGCAGCCCGCGATTCTCCCTTAGCGGGTCAACCGGGGAGCTGTTTTTT
many,TRBJ2-7,TRBV6-2/TRBV6-3,TRBD2,CASGLAGPEQYF,TGTGCCAGCGGACTAGCGGGACCCGAGCAGTACTTC
few,TRBJ2-1,TRBV20-1,TRBD2,CSALPGTSAYNEQFF,TGCAGTGCCCTACCAGGGACTAGCGCATACAATGAGCAGTTCTTC
many,TRBJ2-7,TRBV12-3/TRBV12-4,-,CASSPQGWGYEQYF,TGTGCCAGCAGTCCTCAAGGGTGGGGGTACGAGCAGTACTTC
many,TRBJ2-1,TRBV3-1,TRBD2,CASSQDLLAGAYNEQFF,TGTGCCAGCAGCCAAGATCTGTTAGCGGGGGCATACAATGAGCAGTTCTTC
few,TRBJ2-1,TRBV11-2,TRBD1,CASSLDHRGLNEQFF,TGTGCCAGCAGCTTAGATCACAGGGGGCTGAATGAGCAGTTCTTC
-,TRBJ1-2,TRBV12-3/TRBV12-4,-,CASSFDGSHGYTF,TGTGCCAGCAGTTTTGACGGGTCCCATGGCTACACCTTC
many,TRBJ2-1,TRBV5-1,-,CASSLTVSDPGEQFF,TGCGCCAGCAGCTTGACGGTCTCGGACCCTGGTGAGCAGTTCTTC
many,TRBJ2-2,TRBV9,TRBD2,CASSPGGGTGELFF,TGTGCCAGCAGCCCCGGGGGGGGGACCGGGGAGCTGTTTTTT
-,TRBJ2-1,TRBV20-1,TRBD2,CSASAGLARYNEQFF,TGCAGTGCCAGCGCGGGACTAGCGAGATACAATGAGCAGTTCTTC
many,TRBJ2-3,TRBV19,TRBD2,CASSRQGLAGSTDTQYF,TGTGCCAGTAGCCGCCAGGGACTAGCGGGGAGCACAGATACGCAGTATTTT
few,TRBJ1-2,TRBV7-2,-,CASSPAGTWEGYTF,TGTGCCAGCAGCCCTGCCGGGACCTGGGAGGGCTACACCTTC
many,TRBJ2-1,TRBV11-2,-,CASSGRRASYNEQFF,TGTGCCAGCAGCGGACGCAGGGCCTCCTACAATGAGCAGTTCTTC
many,TRBJ2-7,TRBV12-3/TRBV12-4,TRBD2,CASSLAGGTYEQYF,TGTGCCAGCAGCTTAGCGGGAGGGACCTACGAGCAGTACTTC
-,TRBJ2-3,TRBV29-1,-,CSVEPSGTDTQYF,TGCAGCGTTGAGCCGTCCGGCACAGATACGCAGTATTTT
many,TRBJ1-5,TRBV6-2/TRBV6-3,-,CASSYDVGGGQPQHF,TGTGCCAGCAGTTACGACGTGGGGGGCGGTCAGCCCCAGCATTTT
many,TRBJ2-7,TRBV14,TRBD2,CATSQAGTSGSLMDEQYF,TGTGCCACCTCCCAGGCCGGGACTAGCGGGAGCTTGATGGACGAGCAGTACTTC
-,TRBJ2-3,TRBV5-6,TRBD2,CASSSPGGAADTQYF,TGTGCCAGCAGCAGCCCCGGGGGGGCCGCAGATACGCAGTATTTT
many,TRBJ1-1,TRBV7-9,-,CASSWGQNTEAFF,TGTGCCAGCAGCTGGGGACAGAACACTGAAGCTTTCTTT